The 2 T cell receptor beta chains in this list originate from one sample, sequenced in a study of shared clonotypes between healthy human individuals. The repertoire was sequenced with immunoSEQ multiplex PCR; TCRdb's copy has only in-frame clones and lacks some. The sample lists about 330,000 clones, approximately 74% occurring once. Material for sequencing was memory CD4+ T cells sorted from blood. Subset specified: CD45RA-negative fraction. The receptors come from a man younger than 40 in good health.

The chain links TRBV18 to TRBJ1-1; D is possibly TRBD1 (6 bases). This CDR3 region has 13 residues. CDR1 and CDR2 from the germline V gene are KGHSH and LQKENI. The V and J ends lost 1 base and 5 bases respectively, with 8 bases between them. The chain's CDR3 is CASSPRRGTEAFF. The DNA of the CDR3 is TGTGCCAGCTCACCACGCAGGGGAACTGAAGCTTTCTTT.

V and J are TRBV5-4 and TRBJ2-1; a weak D match, TRBD2 (6 bases). Germline V gives CDR1 SGHNT, CDR2 YYREEE (reference sequence). CDR3 length equals 16 residues. Trimming took 2 bases from V and 6 from J, leaving 18 bases between them. The DNA of the CDR3 is TGTGCCAGCAGCTTTAAGGTAGGCGGGACGCGCAATGAGCAGTTCTTC. The encoded protein is CASSFKVGGTRNEQFF.